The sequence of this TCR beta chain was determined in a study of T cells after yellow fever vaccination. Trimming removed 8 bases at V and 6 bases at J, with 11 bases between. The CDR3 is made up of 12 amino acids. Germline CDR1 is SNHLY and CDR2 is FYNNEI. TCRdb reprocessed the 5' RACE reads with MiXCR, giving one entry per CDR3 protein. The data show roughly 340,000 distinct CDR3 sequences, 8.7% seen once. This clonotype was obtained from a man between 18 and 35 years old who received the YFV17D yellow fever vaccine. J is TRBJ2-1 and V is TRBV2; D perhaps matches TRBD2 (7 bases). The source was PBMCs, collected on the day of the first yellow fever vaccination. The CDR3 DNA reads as TGTGCCAGCTGGGGGGGCAGCAATGAGCAGTTCTTC. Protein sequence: CASWGGSNEQFF.